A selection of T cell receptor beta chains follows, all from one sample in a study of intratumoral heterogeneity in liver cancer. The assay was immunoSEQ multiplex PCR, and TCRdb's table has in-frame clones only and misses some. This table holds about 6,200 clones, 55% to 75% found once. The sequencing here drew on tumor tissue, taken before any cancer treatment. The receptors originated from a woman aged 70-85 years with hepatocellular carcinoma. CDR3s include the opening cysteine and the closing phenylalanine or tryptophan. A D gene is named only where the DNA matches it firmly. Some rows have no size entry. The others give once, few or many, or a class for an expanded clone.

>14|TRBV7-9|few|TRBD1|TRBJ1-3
TGTGCCAGCAGCTCCGGGGACAGGTACTACACCATATATTTT
CASSSGDRYYTIYF
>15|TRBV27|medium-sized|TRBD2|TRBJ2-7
TGTGCCAGCAGTTCTCCGACTAGCGGTACCTACGAGCAGTACTTC
CASSSPTSGTYEQYF
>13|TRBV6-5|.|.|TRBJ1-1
TGTGCCAGCAGTTATAAGGGGGGAACTGAAGCTTTCTTT
CASSYKGGTEAFF
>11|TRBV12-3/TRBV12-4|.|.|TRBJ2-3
TGTGCCAGCACCCTGGGGAGCACGCAGTATTTT
CASTLGSTQYF
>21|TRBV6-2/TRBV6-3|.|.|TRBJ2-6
TGTGCCAGCAGTTACTCGACAGGTCGGGACGAGAGCTACTCTGGGGCCAACGTCCTGACTTTC
CASSYSTGRDESYSGANVLTF
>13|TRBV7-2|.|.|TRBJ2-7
TGTGCCAGCAGTCTAGCGGACAGGCAAGTTCAGTACTTC
CASSLADRQVQYF
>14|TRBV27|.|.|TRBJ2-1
TGTGCCAGCAGTTGGTCTAGCGCCTACAATGAGCAGTTCTTC
CASSWSSAYNEQFF
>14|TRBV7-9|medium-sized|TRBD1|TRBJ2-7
TGTGCCAGCAGCACCGGGACAGGGGTTGGGGAGCAGTACTTC
CASSTGTGVGEQYF
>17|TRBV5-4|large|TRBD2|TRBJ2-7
TGTGCCAGCAGCTCCAGGACGCGTCAGGGGACTAGGCACGAGCAGTACTTC
CASSSRTRQGTRHEQYF
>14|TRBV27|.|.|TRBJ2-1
TGTGCCAGCAGCTTAAGCCCGACGAACAATGAGCAGTTCTTC
CASSLSPTNNEQFF
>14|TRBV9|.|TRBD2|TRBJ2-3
TGTGCCAGCAGCGTAGGAGATAGCGGGAGTACGCAGTATTTT
CASSVGDSGSTQYF